A single sample gave rise to the 22 T cell receptor beta chains below, sequenced in a study of PD-L1 blockade in urothelial cancer. Assay used: immunoSEQ multiplex PCR; TCRdb lists only in-frame clones, some missing. The table has fewer than 60,000 clones, 75% to 90% seen once. Indicated time point: pretreatment peripheral blood. This sample comprised PBMCs, obtained around atezolizumab (anti-PD-L1) treatment. The receptors derive from a man aged 45-65 years with urothelial cancer.

The V call is TRBV5-6, the J call TRBJ2-3; 9 nucleotides agree with TRBD2. The V gene's germline CDR1 is SGHDT and CDR2 YYEEEE. V was clipped by 1 base and J by 3 bases; unmatched bases: 3. The length of the CDR3 is 15 residues. The DNA of the CDR3 is TGTGCCAGCAGCTTGCTGCGGGGGGGAACAGATACGCAGTATTTT. Its protein product is CASSLLRGGTDTQYF.

This clone was observed a handful of times. The J gene is TRBJ2-5, the V gene TRBV6-5; 12 positions match TRBD2. The CDR3 spans 15 residues. CDR1 and CDR2 from the germline V gene are MNHEY and SVGAGI. Trimming at V came to 6 bases and at J to 5 bases, leaving 7 bases not matched to a gene. The CDR3 is CASSLAGGPWETQYF. The CDR3 nucleotides are TGTGCCAGCAGCCTAGCGGGGGGGCCTTGGGAGACCCAGTACTTC.

The chain recombines TRBV2 with TRBJ2-7, with a tentative D call TRBD2 (5 bases). Per germline, CDR1 SNHLY and CDR2 FYNNEI. CDR3 length equals 15 residues. With 6 bases removed from V and 2 bases from J, the gap between germline ends came to 17 bases. CDR3 coding DNA: TGTGCCAGCAGCGATCCGGGGATGAAAACCTACGAGCAGTACTTC. This encodes CASSDPGMKTYEQYF. Full variable domain (remainder filled in from reference TRBV2 and TRBJ2-7): EPEVTQTPSHQVTQMGQEVILRCVPISNHLYFYWYRQILGQKVEFLVSFYNNEISEKSEIFDDQFSVERPDGSNFTLKIRSTKLEDSAMYFCASSDPGMKTYEQYFGPGTRLTVT.

The chain uses TRBV6-1 and TRBJ1-1; TRBD1 is a possible D gene (6 bases). This CDR3 spans 18 amino acids. Germline CDR1 and CDR2: MNHNS and SASEGT. The V end was cut by 3 bases, the J end by 0 bases, with 20 bases between. The CDR3 nucleotides read TGTGCCAGCAGTGATTGGGGCAGGGGAAACGAGTTGAACACTGAAGCTTTCTTT. Protein product: CASSDWGRGNELNTEAFF.

This clone appeared once. The chain uses TRBV7-2 and TRBJ1-2; D is possibly TRBD1 (5 bases). Germline lookup yields CDR1 SGHTA and CDR2 FQGNSA. Trimming took 1 base from V and 4 from J, leaving 13 bases between them. The CDR3 is 15 residues long. This CDR3 reads CASSLGGRGGYGYTF. CDR3 nucleotide sequence: TGTGCCAGCAGCTTAGGAGGGAGGGGTGGCTATGGCTACACCTTC.

This rearrangement joins TRBV6-6 to TRBJ1-4; maybe TRBD1 (6 bases). CDR3 length: 16 amino acids. V dropped 0 bases and J dropped 10 bases, with 18 bases sitting between them. Germline lookup yields CDR1 MNHNY and CDR2 SVGAGI (reference sequence). The CDR3 here is CASSYSAGRGAGKLFF. The CDR3 coding sequence is TGTGCCAGCAGTTACTCGGCCGGCAGGGGCGCGGGAAAACTGTTTTTT.

This chain connects TRBV2 to TRBJ1-3; the D gene is possibly TRBD1 (6 bases). The CDR3 loop spans 15 amino acids. Germline V gene sequence: CDR1 SNHLY, CDR2 FYNNEI. The V gene lost 5 bases and the J gene lost 0 bases, with 11 bases spanning the gap. The CDR3 spells CASSYTGNSGNTIYF. In DNA form, the CDR3 reads TGTGCCAGCAGTTATACAGGGAACTCTGGAAACACCATATATTTT.

The rearrangement uses TRBV10-1 and TRBJ2-3; D not resolved. Trimming shortened V by 6 bases and J by 1 base, and 14 bases separated the two germline ends. Germline lookup yields CDR1 WNHNN and CDR2 SYGVQD (reference sequence). The length of the CDR3 is 15 residues. The CDR3 nucleotides are TGCGCCAGCAGCCCAGCGCGTTCGCGCACAGATACGCAGTATTTT. Amino acid sequence: CASSPARSRTDTQYF.

The gene calls are TRBV7-9 and TRBJ2-7; 7 bases map to TRBD1. V lost 5 bases and J lost 5; bases outside the gene matches: 15. CDR1 is SEHNR and CDR2 is FQNEAQ in the germline V gene (reference sequence). The CDR3 covers 16 residues. This chain's CDR3 is CASSHLVAGGTDEQYF. CDR3 sequence (DNA): TGTGCCAGCAGCCACTTAGTGGCAGGGGGTACGGACGAGCAGTACTTC.

This rearrangement joins TRBV6-5 to TRBJ1-2; TRBD1 matches 7 bases. Germline V gene data show CDR1 as MNHEY and CDR2 as SVGAGI. The CDR3 covers 13 residues. V lost 6 bases to trimming and J lost 5 bases; unmatched junction nucleotides: 6. CDR3: CASRPGQQYGYTF. The CDR3 DNA sequence: TGTGCCAGCAGGCCGGGACAGCAGTATGGCTACACCTTC.

This chain connects TRBV10-3 to TRBJ2-2; TRBD2 matches 9 bases. CDR1 is ENHRY, CDR2 SYGVKD, per germline. The CDR3 contains 15 residues. V lost 6 bases and J lost 1; bases outside the gene matches: 3. In DNA form, the CDR3 reads TGTGCCATCAGGACACTAGCGGGGAACACCGGGGAGCTGTTTTTT. This sequence encodes CAIRTLAGNTGELFF.

The chain carries TRBV6-6 and TRBJ1-2, with TRBD1 identical over 8 bases. The CDR3 spans 15 residues. J was trimmed by 2 bases and V by 5 bases; bases with no gene match: 7. CDR1 is MNHNY and CDR2 is SVGAGI in the germline V gene (reference sequence). This CDR3 is CASSGVGTGNYGYTF. For the CDR3, the DNA is TGTGCCAGCAGTGGCGTCGGGACAGGCAACTATGGCTACACCTTC.

CDR3 protein: CASSPGQIFYGYTF. CDR3 in DNA: TGTGCCAGCAGTCCCGGACAGATCTTCTATGGCTACACCTTC. The chain recombines TRBV6-5 with TRBJ1-2, with a tentative D call TRBD1 (6 bases). CDR3 length: 14 amino acids. Trimming cost V 5 bases and J 4 bases, with 14 bases left between them. Looked up from germline, CDR1 is MNHEY and CDR2 is SVGAGI.

The chain is built from TRBV2 and TRBJ2-2; weak D call: TRBD2 (7 bases). CDR1 and CDR2 (germline): SNHLY, FYNNEI. There are 16 residues in the CDR3. The V and J ends lost 0 bases and 4 bases respectively, with 12 bases between them. The CDR3, as DNA: TGTGCCAGCAGTGAAGCTATGGGAGGGGGCACCGGGGAGCTGTTTTTT. Translation gives CASSEAMGGGTGELFF.

The V call is TRBV4-3, the J call TRBJ2-1, with D uncertain. The CDR3 has 15 amino acids. V was trimmed by 0 bases and J by 4 bases, leaving 10 bases between them. Per germline, CDR1 LGHNA and CDR2 YSLEER. CDR3 bases: TGCGCCAGCAGCCAAGATCGAGCGCAATACAATGAGCAGTTCTTC. Its protein product is CASSQDRAQYNEQFF.

V and J are TRBV4-1 and TRBJ1-5; 12 positions agree with TRBD1. V lost 4 bases, J lost 6 bases, and 10 bases stayed unmatched. The CDR3 spans 17 residues. In germline, CDR1 is MGHRA, CDR2 YSYEKL. CDR3: CASSLTAGQGAGQPQHF. The CDR3 DNA follows: TGCGCCAGCAGCCTAACCGCGGGACAGGGGGCGGGTCAGCCCCAGCATTTT.

The chain couples TRBV18 to TRBJ2-3; TRBD1 matches at 7 bases. The CDR3 is 17 residues long. Germline V gene lookup returns CDR1 KGHSH and CDR2 LQKENI. J lost 7 bases, V lost 1 base, and 14 bases had no gene match. The CDR3 sequence is CASSPLGTGVGPHTQYF. CDR3 in DNA: TGTGCCAGCTCACCACTAGGAACAGGGGTAGGGCCCCATACGCAGTATTTT.

The chain carries TRBV10-2 and TRBJ2-7, with D possibly being TRBD2 (5 bases). The V and J ends lost 4 bases and 5 bases respectively, with 6 bases between them. The CDR3 is 11 amino acids. CDR1 WSHSY and CDR2 SAAADI come from the germline V gene. This CDR3 reads CASSAGNEQYF. DNA of the CDR3: TGCGCCAGCAGTGCGGGGAACGAGCAGTACTTC.

The chain has TRBV20-1 and TRBJ2-7; tentatively, D is TRBD1 (5 bases). CDR1 and CDR2 from the germline V gene are DFQATT and SNEGSKA (reference sequence). V lost 7 bases and J lost 0, with 7 bases in between. The CDR3 extends over 11 amino acids. This chain's CDR3 is CSGGYSYEQYF. The CDR3 bases are TGCAGTGGGGGCTACTCCTACGAGCAGTACTTC.

The chain recombines TRBV19 with TRBJ1-3; 7 bases are a match to TRBD1. CDR1 LNHDA and CDR2 SQIVND come from the germline V gene (reference sequence). The CDR3 extends over 18 amino acids. With V trimmed by 7 bases and J by 0 bases, 15 bases remained unmatched. CDR3 protein: CASTDGQALFLSGNTIYF. CDR3 bases: TGTGCCAGTACCGATGGACAGGCCCTATTTCTCTCTGGAAACACCATATATTTT.

The V and J genes are TRBV12-5 and TRBJ1-2; 7 bases map to TRBD1. With V trimmed by 4 bases and J by 5 bases, 7 bases remained unmatched. Germline assignment: CDR1 LGHNT and CDR2 FRNRAP. The CDR3 is made up of 14 amino acids. CDR3 sequence reads: CASGWREGAYGYTF. The DNA of the CDR3 is TGTGCTAGTGGTTGGCGGGAGGGGGCATATGGCTACACCTTC.

The gene calls are TRBV7-9 and TRBJ2-7; 11 bases are a match to TRBD1. The length of the CDR3 is 17 residues. V trimming: 3 bases; J trimming: 1 base; junction bases outside the gene matches: 8. The germline V gene has CDR1 SEHNR and CDR2 FQNEAQ (reference sequence). CDR3 loop: CASSFLGDRGISYEQYF. The DNA of the CDR3 is TGTGCCAGCAGCTTTCTTGGGGACAGGGGGATTTCCTACGAGCAGTACTTC.